One sample yielded the 18 T cell receptor beta chains listed below, sequenced in a study of T-cell reconstitution after alpha-beta-depleted transplantation in children. During its preparation, the TCRbeta library received unique molecular identifiers. Using its own MiXCR run on the PCR reads, TCRdb lists one record per CDR3 protein. Altogether about 870,000 distinct CDR3 sequences are present, about 15% being singletons, with the ten largest covering about 4.6%. The sample in question was PBMCs, mostly from graft donor cells, obtained 360 days after TCRalphabeta/CD19-depleted stem cell transplant. The receptors were sampled from a male patient aged 10 to 17 who had a stem cell transplant for acute lymphoblastic leukemia, so the T cells may come from the graft donor.

This clonotype was detected once. This sequence joins TRBV9 and TRBJ2-7, with D maybe TRBD1 (5 bases). V lost 0 bases, J lost 4 bases, and 8 bases lay in between. The CDR3 extends over 13 amino acids. In germline, CDR1 is SGDLS, CDR2 YYNGEE. The CDR3 spells CASSVDDSYEQYF. The CDR3 nucleotides read TGTGCCAGCAGCGTAGACGACAGTTACGAGCAGTACTTC.

This clonotype has just a few counts. CDR3 in amino acids: CASGEGSFTDTQYF. DNA for the CDR3: TGTGCCAGCGGGGAGGGCTCCTTCACAGATACGCAGTATTTT. The chain links TRBV7-3 to TRBJ2-3, with 7 bases identical to TRBD2. After removal of 8 bases from V and 2 bases from J, the junction contained 7 bases not matched to a gene. Looked up from germline, CDR1 is SGHTA and CDR2 is FQGTGA. The CDR3 is made up of 14 amino acids. The full variable domain, in which reference TRBV7-3 and TRBJ2-3 provide the parts outside the CDR3, is GAGVSQTPSNKVTEKGKYVELRCDPISGHTALYWYRQSLGQGPEFLIYFQGTGAADDSGLPNDRFFAVRPEGSVSTLKIQRTERGDSAVYLCASGEGSFTDTQYFGPGTRLTVL.

The chain combines TRBV10-2 with TRBJ1-1; a possible D gene is TRBD1 (6 bases). Per the germline V gene, CDR1 is WSHSY and CDR2 is SAAADI. This CDR3 spans 13 amino acids. Trimming stripped 10 bases from V and 5 bases from J, with 17 bases between. The CDR3: CATNQGRGTEAFF. The CDR3 nucleotides are TGCGCCACGAATCAGGGGAGGGGTACTGAAGCTTTCTTT.

The chain carries TRBV13 and TRBJ2-7; 10 nucleotides agree with TRBD1. V lost 2 bases and J lost 0; bases outside the gene matches: 10. This CDR3 has 18 residues. Germline-derived CDR1 and CDR2 are PRHDT and FYEKMQ (reference sequence). The CDR3 coding sequence is TGTGCCAGCAGCTTAAGCATTTCGGGACAGGGGAGCTCCTACGAGCAGTACTTC. Translating it yields CASSLSISGQGSSYEQYF. Drawing the rest from reference TRBV13 and TRBJ2-7, the complete variable domain is AAGVIQSPRHLIKEKRETATLKCYPIPRHDTVYWYQQGPGQDPQFLISFYEKMQSDKGSIPDRFSAQQFSDYHSELNMSSLELGDSALYFCASSLSISGQGSSYEQYFGPGTRLTVT.

This rearrangement joins TRBV12-3 or TRBV12-4 to TRBJ2-1; 10 nucleotides align to TRBD2. CDR3 length equals 15 residues. The V and J ends lost 2 bases and 9 bases, in that order; junction bases with no gene match: 7. In DNA form, the CDR3 reads TGTGCCAGCAGTTTACTAGCGGGAGTGTTGGGTGAGCAGTTCTTC. Translation: CASSLLAGVLGEQFF.

This chain links TRBV6-5 with TRBJ2-5; weak D call: TRBD2 (6 bases). The CDR3 sequence is 14 residues long. Germline V CDR1 and CDR2: MNHEY, SVGAGI. Trimming removed 4 bases from V and 1 base from J, with 10 bases in between. The CDR3 nucleotides read TGTGCCAGCAGTTGGGGGAGGTTCCAAGAGACCCAGTACTTC. Its translation: CASSWGRFQETQYF.

The genes are TRBV12-3 or TRBV12-4 and TRBJ1-1, with D possibly being TRBD1 (6 bases). This CDR3 spans 12 amino acids. Trimming left V 3 bases short and J 7 bases short, with 9 bases between. CDR3 DNA: TGTGCCAGCAGTTTCGGGGGGCTTGAAGCTTTCTTT. Translating gives CASSFGGLEAFF.

V usage is TRBV20-1 and J usage is TRBJ1-5; 7 bases match TRBD1. Germline values: CDR1 DFQATT, CDR2 SNEGSKA (reference sequence). The CDR3 loop spans 15 amino acids. V dropped 7 bases and J dropped 4; count of bases not matched to a gene: 13. CDR3 sequence (DNA): TGCAGTGGAAGGGACAGATATACGCTTAATCAGCCCCAGCATTTT. Encoded protein: CSGRDRYTLNQPQHF.

The V and J genes are TRBV19 and TRBJ1-5, with 9 nucleotides matching TRBD1. Germline V gives CDR1 LNHDA, CDR2 SQIVND (reference sequence). V lost 6 bases to trimming and J lost 6 bases; unmatched junction nucleotides: 6. CDR3 length: 14 amino acids. CDR3 protein: CASRWGQGSQPQHF. CDR3 sequence (DNA): TGTGCCAGTAGATGGGGACAGGGCAGTCAGCCCCAGCATTTT.

The rearrangement uses TRBV27 and TRBJ2-1; 10 positions match TRBD2. After removal of 4 bases from V and 3 bases from J, the junction contained 9 bases not matched to a gene. The CDR3 is 17 residues long. Germline CDR1 reads MNHEY; CDR2 reads SMNVEV (reference sequence). The CDR3 here is CASSSITLAGDYNEQFF. In DNA form, the CDR3 reads TGTGCCAGCAGTTCAATTACCCTAGCGGGAGACTACAATGAGCAGTTCTTC.

This clonotype was detected ten times or more. The rearrangement joins TRBV25-1 to TRBJ2-4; D is undetermined. Germline CDR1 and CDR2: MGHDK and SYGVNS. Trimming shortened V by 4 bases and J by 0 bases, and 13 bases separated the two germline ends. The CDR3 has 16 amino acids. CDR3 in amino acids: CASSGASGLAKNIQYF. Here the CDR3 DNA reads TGTGCCAGCAGTGGGGCTTCAGGTCTAGCCAAAAACATTCAGTACTTC.

This clonotype was counted at least ten times. In DNA, the CDR3 is TGCAGTACCCGAGGGCCCTTCCAGGTCGAGACCCAGTACTTC. Protein: CSTRGPFQVETQYF. This chain uses TRBV20-1 with TRBJ2-5, with TRBD2 as a possible D gene (5 bases). The CDR3 length is 14 residues. Germline V gives CDR1 DFQATT, CDR2 SNEGSKA (reference sequence). The V end was cut by 8 bases, the J end by 5 bases, with 21 bases between.

In its sample, this clonotype was seen a few times. The chain uses TRBV20-1 and TRBJ2-1, with TRBD2 as a possible D gene (5 bases). V lost 3 bases and J 2 bases, leaving 11 bases between the germline ends. Germline-derived CDR1 and CDR2 are DFQATT and SNEGSKA (reference sequence). This CDR3 is built from 14 residues. The CDR3 loop is CSASWEFPYNEQFF. The CDR3 bases are TGCAGTGCTAGTTGGGAGTTCCCCTACAATGAGCAGTTCTTC.

This clonotype appeared a few times. The V call is TRBV2, the J call TRBJ2-5; D perhaps matches TRBD1 (5 bases). The CDR3 contains 14 residues. In germline, CDR1 is SNHLY, CDR2 FYNNEI. The V and J ends lost 5 bases and 2 bases respectively, with 12 bases between them. The CDR3 DNA follows: TGTGCCAGCAGTCTTCACCGACAGCAAGAGACCCAGTACTTC. Encoded protein: CASSLHRQQETQYF.

This clonotype occurred a few times. The CDR3 loop is CASSWTLRDTLYQETQYF. CDR3 coding DNA: TGTGCCAGCAGCTGGACCCTACGGGACACCTTGTACCAAGAGACCCAGTACTTC. The chain employs TRBV5-6 and TRBJ2-5, with D tentatively TRBD1 (6 bases). This CDR3 has 18 residues. V lost 3 bases to trimming and J lost 0 bases, with 21 bases between them. Germline V gene sequence: CDR1 SGHDT, CDR2 YYEEEE.

The V call is TRBV3-1, the J call TRBJ2-7; maybe TRBD2 (5 bases). Trimming took off 4 bases at V and 7 bases at J, with 20 bases between the two ends. Germline CDR1 and CDR2: LGHDT and YNNKEL (reference sequence). The CDR3 runs 15 residues. Here the CDR3 reads CASSRPLGPSWEQYF. The CDR3 DNA sequence: TGTGCCAGCAGCCGCCCACTAGGCCCGTCGTGGGAGCAGTACTTC.

The sample holds many counts of this clonotype. The CDR3 DNA is TGCAGCGTAGATGAGACCCAGTACTTC. Its protein product is CSVDETQYF. This rearrangement joins TRBV29-1 to TRBJ2-5, with D unclear. Germline V CDR1 and CDR2: SQVTM, ANQGSEA. Trimming shortened V by 6 bases and J by 5 bases, and 4 bases separated the two germline ends. The CDR3 extends over 9 amino acids.

The chain is built from TRBV12-3 or TRBV12-4 and TRBJ2-5; D is ambiguous. The CDR3 loop spans 14 amino acids. V lost 0 bases and J lost 2, with 7 bases in between. The DNA of the CDR3 is TGTGCCAGCAGTTTAGCGTCCGCGCAAGAGACCCAGTACTTC. Protein product: CASSLASAQETQYF.